What follows describes a single T cell receptor (beta chain). Antigen unknown. The CDR3 consists of 16 residues. V shed 5 bases, J shed 4 bases, and the junction held 11 bases outside the gene matches. The germline CDR1 and CDR2 sequences are MNHEY and SMNVEV (reference sequence). The data derive from a study of vaccination and CD4 T cells after COVID-19. This sample's treatment: approximately 9-day PBMC culture with coronavirus spike peptide pools or control peptides (ViraFEST assay). These CD4+ T cells came from an unexposed donor, sampled before the COVID-19 pandemic (2011-2018). At the Johns Hopkins FTIC core, DNA taken from cultured CD4+ T cells was sequenced by way of the Oncomine TCR Beta short-read assay. In TCRdb, the PCR reads were re-called with MiXCR into one record per CDR3 protein. The data hold more than 6,500 distinct CDR3 sequences, with 43% observed a single time.

The specimen was CD4+ T cells from blood, cultured in vitro. This chain uses TRBV27 with TRBJ1-1, with 9 bases identical to TRBD1. This clonotype was obtained from a human donor in good health. In DNA form, the CDR3 reads TGTGCCAGCAGTCCGCTAACCGGGACAGGGTTCACTGAAGCTTTCTTT. Amino acid sequence: CASSPLTGTGFTEAFF.